This entry describes one TCR beta chain. What it binds is not known. Germline V lookup: CDR1 MDHEN, CDR2 SYDVKM. The J segment lost 4 bases and the V segment lost 3 bases, leaving 13 bases of the junction unmatched. The CDR3 sequence is 17 residues long. Sequencing used immunoSEQ multiplex PCR; TCRdb keeps in-frame clones, though not all of them. This table has 73,000 or so clones, around 90% appearing once. The data belong to a study of graft-versus-host responses after intestinal transplantation. Study details: Recipients underwent multivisceral, liver-intestinal, or isolated intestinal transplants. After anti-thymocyte globulin induction, recipients took tacrolimus and steroids for around three years.

This chain connects TRBV28 to TRBJ1-2; 8 bases line up with TRBD1. This TCR derives from a human donor who was the organ donor for an intestinal transplant. The input for sequencing was unstimulated CD8+ T cells sorted from spleen or lymph node cells, taken before transplant. This chain's CDR3 is CASSFLGRRGLGYGYTF. CDR3 sequence (DNA): TGTGCCAGCAGTTTCTTAGGGCGCAGGGGGCTTGGCTATGGCTACACCTTC.